This TCR beta chain was observed in a study of blood T cell repertoires in COVID-19. About the research overall: COVID-19 samples, acute and convalescent, were from the United States, Italy and Spain. T cells, B-cell-depleted T cells, or PBMCs supplied cDNA or gDNA.

V was clipped by 3 bases and J by 5 bases, with 12 bases between them. The CDR3 has 14 amino acids. Germline V gene data show CDR1 as LNHDA and CDR2 as SQIVND (reference sequence). In the original processing: The authors estimated nucleated cell counts from reference gene primer amplification. Assay: immunoSEQ multiplex PCR; the TCRdb copy retains only in-frame clones and omits some. Clone size and V and J calls were adopted from that table, with D and trimming inferred from the DNA. This table has a few hundred thousand clones, roughly 87% appearing once. The sequence derives from a man aged 18 to 29 with active or convalescent COVID-19. The sequenced material came from peripheral blood. The rearrangement links TRBV19 to TRBJ2-3; maybe TRBD1 (7 bases). Written as DNA, the CDR3 is TGTGCCAGTAGTATTCCCCAGGGGGGAGATACGCAGTATTTT. This encodes CASSIPQGGDTQYF. The variable domain in full, completed from reference TRBV19 and TRBJ2-3, reads DGGITQSPKYLFRKEGQNVTLSCEQNLNHDAMYWYRQDPGQGLRLIYYSQIVNDFQKGDIAEGYSVSREKKESFPLTVTSAQKNPTAFYLCASSIPQGGDTQYFGPGTRLTVL.